The source of this TCR beta chain is a study of T cell clonality in common variable immunodeficiency. General study findings and limits: In common variable immunodeficiency, TCR beta chains reportedly carried fewer deletions and N-nucleotide insertions.

As to this clone: Its specificity is unknown. The read falls 3 residues short of the CDR3 end, and the missing part is taken from the germline J gene.

TCRdb's copy holds only in-frame clones and misses some; the assay was immunoSEQ multiplex PCR. Observed in the sample are some 14,000 clones, none of them singletons. Germline V gene data show CDR1 as GTSNPN and CDR2 as SVGIG (reference sequence). The V and J ends lost 0 bases and 0 bases respectively, with 5 bases between them. The CDR3 is made up of 13 amino acids. The sequencing sample was made of peripheral blood mononuclear cells. The chain recombines TRBV30 with TRBJ1-1, with no clear D. This TCR came from a human donor with common variable immunodeficiency. The sequenced CDR3 bases are TGTGCCTGGAGTGTCGGGGTGAACACTGAA. Protein sequence: CAWSVGVNTE. Given in full, the CDR3 is CAWSVGVNTEAFF.